The text below deals with one T cell receptor beta chain. This receptor's antigen is unknown. Base qualities were left out, and no much larger clone turns up one base away. The CDR3 measures 14 amino acids from cysteine to phenylalanine. Only the CDR3 part of the read is kept: 42 bases, read in frame from the first base. The germline V gene (reference sequence) sets CDR1 to LNHDA and CDR2 to SQIVND. The germline ends are 8 bases apart after V is trimmed by 3 bases and J by 3 bases. TCRbeta CDR3 regions were amplified from genomic DNA using the immunoSEQ Assay, a bias-controlled multiplex PCR. The authors' pipeline ran thus. Nucleated cell counts per sample were estimated from amplification of reference gene primers within the assay. To quantify the absolute abundance of each unique TCRbeta CDR3 rearrangement, sequence reads were collapsed and filtered. For each sample, productive Simpson clonality was calculated as the square root of Simpson's diversity index across productive rearrangements. TCRdb took over this immuneACCESS table, retaining in-frame rearrangements with V and J assigned. Such tables are incomplete; in checked studies, under half of the missing clones stem from an unresolved V gene, and the remainder is unexplained. That table supplies the V and J calls and clone size; D and trimming were determined from the DNA. The sample data list 250,000 or so clones, and roughly 87% of these were observed just once. The ten top clones hold 2.5% to 3% of the sample.

Participants in the prospective study were enrolled through a virtual design, were aged about 18 to 100 years, and lived in fewer than 30 United States geographic areas. Cohort assignment in the prospective study relied on participant-reported clinical history from a screening survey and a study questionnaire. In the prospective study, mobile phlebotomists collected whole blood, serum and a nasopharyngeal or oropharyngeal swab from each participant. Participants in the prospective study had the option to provide additional blood draws and questionnaires over a roughly two-month period. Prospective study blood samples were shipped either frozen or at room temperature before DNA extraction. The sample belongs to a study of blood T cell repertoires in COVID-19 (dated by TCRdb to 2018 to 2020). Some background on the complete study: Samples covering the acute and convalescent phases of COVID-19 were provided by collaborators in the United States, Italy and Spain. The material from the prospective study consisted of cDNA or gDNA derived from T cells, B-cell-depleted T cells, or PBMCs. The dataset comprised deeply sampled blood TCRbeta repertoires from subjects exposed to, actively infected with, or recovered from COVID-19. The repertoires were made available in a free public database intended to serve as a resource for research on the immune response to SARS-CoV-2. The samples were drawn from the first 160 participants of the ongoing ImmuneRACE study and from more than 1,000 subjects provided by 6 global collaborators. Nearly every sample came with metadata listing a de-identified subject ID, COVID-19 status, age in years and sex. Where available, HLA class I and class II types were obtained from metadata supplied by the sample provider rather than from assay-based typing.

Beyond this particular receptor, the publication reports: How much clinical and demographic metadata was included differed by source and by participant, and the metadata was provided uncurated.

The source of this sequence is a woman aged 25 to 45 with acute COVID-19. Sequencing input: PBMCs or T cells enriched from blood (not recorded which). The chain uses TRBV19 and TRBJ1-4; D gene: possibly TRBD1, on 5 matching bases. The DNA sequence follows: TGTGCCAGTAGTATGACAGCATCTAATGAAAAACTGTTTTTT. Translated, this gives CASSMTASNEKLFF.